This TCR beta chain comes out of a study of T cells in localized non-small cell lung cancer. Study-level findings and limits: Adjacent lung held a median 57 of the top 100 tumor clones.

Deletions cut 7 bases from V and 2 bases from J, with 15 bases between. Germline CDR1 is LNHNV and CDR2 is YYDKDF (reference sequence). This CDR3 has 14 amino acids. TCRdb's copy holds only in-frame clones and misses some; the assay was immunoSEQ multiplex PCR. The sample holds tens of thousands of clones, almost 90% seen once. On this clone itself: Its cognate antigen is unknown.

Sequenced material: peripheral blood, taken before any cancer treatment. The chain links TRBV15 to TRBJ2-7; the D gene could be TRBD1 or TRBD2 (6 bases each). This TCR came from a woman aged 40 to 75 with stage I lung adenocarcinoma. The CDR3 loop reads CATKGGGETYEQYF. The CDR3 coding sequence is TGTGCCACCAAAGGGGGAGGTGAAACCTACGAGCAGTACTTC.